The TCR beta chain described here comes from a study of T cells in tuberculosis. After thawing and overnight rest, PBMC were stained with GMM-loaded CD1B tetramer, viability dye and anti-CD3 for sorting. The CD1B tetramers carried C32 glucose monomycolate purified from Rhodococcus equi. The length of the CDR3 is 16 residues. The ends were cut back, 1 base at V and 1 base at J, with 16 bases in the middle. In germline, CDR1 is GTSNPN, CDR2 SVGIG (reference sequence). Here immunoSEQ multiplex PCR was the method, and the copy in TCRdb shows in-frame clones only, minus some. This table holds 50,000 or so clones, approximately 86% found once.

Sequencing was carried out using CD1b-GMM tetramer-negative cells sorted from PBMCs. The sequence came from an adult woman with latent tuberculosis. The gene calls are TRBV30 and TRBJ1-1; the D gene is possibly TRBD1 (5 bases). The CDR3: CAWSGGVGRWNTEAFF. The CDR3 DNA sequence: TGTGCCTGGAGTGGGGGGGTTGGTCGCTGGAACACTGAAGCTTTCTTT.